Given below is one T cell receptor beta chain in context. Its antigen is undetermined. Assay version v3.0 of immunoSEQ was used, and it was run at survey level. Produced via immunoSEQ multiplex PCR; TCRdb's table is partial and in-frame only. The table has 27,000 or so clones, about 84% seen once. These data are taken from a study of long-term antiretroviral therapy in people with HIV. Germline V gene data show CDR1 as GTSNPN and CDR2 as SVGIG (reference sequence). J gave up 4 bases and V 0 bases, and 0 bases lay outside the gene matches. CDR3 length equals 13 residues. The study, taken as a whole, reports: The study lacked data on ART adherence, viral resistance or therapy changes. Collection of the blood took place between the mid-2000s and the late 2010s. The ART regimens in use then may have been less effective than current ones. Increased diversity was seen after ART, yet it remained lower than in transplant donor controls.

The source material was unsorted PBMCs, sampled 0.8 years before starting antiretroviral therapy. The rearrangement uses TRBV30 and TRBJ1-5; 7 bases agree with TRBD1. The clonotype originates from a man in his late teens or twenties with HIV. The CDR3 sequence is CAWSVRGNQPQHF. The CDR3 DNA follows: TGTGCCTGGAGTGTCAGGGGGAATCAGCCCCAGCATTTT. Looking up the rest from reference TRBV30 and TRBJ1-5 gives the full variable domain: SQTIHQWPATLVQPVGSPLSLECTVEGTSNPNLYWYRQAAGRGLQLLFYSVGIGQISSEVPQNLSASRPQDRQFILSSKKLLLSDSGFYLCAWSVRGNQPQHFGDGTRLSIL.